This T cell receptor (beta chain) was retrieved from a study of a mutant IDH1 vaccine in newly diagnosed glioma. The wider study: Vaccine administration was initiated 4-6 weeks following radiotherapy alone, or with temozolomide cycles.

About this clone itself: Its antigen is currently unknown.

Overall study findings and caveats: Altogether, 80% to 95% of patients exhibited vaccine-induced immune responses. Pseudoprogression showed no apparent link to changes in top peripheral T cell clonotypes.

Profiled with immunoSEQ multiplex PCR; TCRdb holds only in-frame clones, not every one. The sample holds roughly 62,000 clones, around 91% seen once. Indicated time point: week 11, during vaccination. Vaccination comprised doses that each held 300 ug of mutant IDH1 20-mer peptide, plus topical imiquimod. The CDR3 runs to 16 residues. V lost 2 bases and J 0 bases, leaving 14 bases between the germline ends. Germline loops: CDR1 LGHNA, CDR2 YNFKEQ. The TCR originated in a man aged 40-49 years with glioma. V gene TRBV4-2 combines with J gene TRBJ2-7; D gene ambiguous. Specimen: PBMCs, collected from a glioma patient whose treatment included an IDH1 peptide vaccine. CDR3 in amino acids: CASSQFPGPTSYEQYF. The CDR3 coding sequence is TGTGCCAGCAGCCAATTTCCTGGACCGACCTCCTACGAGCAGTACTTC.